The T cell receptor (beta chain) described here comes from a study of CD8+CD57+ T cells in acquired aplastic anemia. All patients picked for sequencing had shown, by flow cytometry, an expansion of CD8+CD57+ cells. TCR beta VDJ and CDR3 profiles were obtained from a genomic DNA template. TCRdb ran MiXCR on the reads and lists one entry per CDR3 protein. This table has approximately 470,000 distinct CDR3 sequences, under 40% appearing once. The ends were cut back, 3 bases at V and 4 bases at J, with 9 bases in the middle. This CDR3 spans 13 amino acids. Germline V CDR1 and CDR2: SGHTA, FQGNSA. This clonotype was observed at least ten times. The antigen remains unidentified. Regarding the study as a whole: It was found that almost 30 CD8+ CDR3 sequences were shared between patients and controls.

The sequence came from a human donor with aplastic anemia. The source material was sorted CD4+, CD8+, or CD8+CD57+ T cells (not recorded which) from PBMCs. This chain joins TRBV7-2 and TRBJ1-1; D possibly corresponds to TRBD1 (5 bases). The CDR3 region is CASSFGHITEAFF. The DNA for the CDR3 is TGTGCCAGCAGCTTCGGACATATCACTGAAGCTTTCTTT.